This entry features one T cell receptor (beta chain) sequence. The specificity of this receptor is unknown. No much larger clone exists at a distance of one base, and base qualities are not known. CDR1 and CDR2 are drawn from the germline V gene: SGHVS, FNYEAQ. Measured from the cysteine to the phenylalanine, the CDR3 is 16 residues long. Only CDR3 DNA is held: 48 bases, read in frame from base 1. V lost 1 base and J lost 4 bases; the stretch between them is 13 bases long. The method behind the library was the immunoSEQ multiplex PCR assay. In the source study's methods: During preprocessing, nonproductive sequences were discarded, as were any CDR3s that did not begin with C, did not end with F or W, or were shorter than 7 amino acids. The MANAFEST web app identified antigen-specific clonotypes based on expansion compared with the reference and other culture wells. To be counted as positive, a clone had to show significant expansion compared with the reference culture, at an FDR below 0.05, in 2 of 3 replicate wells. Positive clones also required significant expansion versus all other tandem wells and an odds ratio above 5. CDR3 homology was quantified as pairwise Levenshtein distance, calculated with the stringdist R package after three terminal residues were trimmed from each end. The immuneACCESS repertoire file appears here via TCRdb, limited to in-frame rearrangements. These files lack a portion of the clones; in checked studies, under half of the deficit traces to unresolved V genes, and the cause of the others is not known. That table furnishes V, J and clone size, whereas the DNA furnished D and trimming. The table for this sample lists roughly 20,000 clones; approximately 70% of them were counted only once. In total, the top ten clones hold under 25% of the sample.

The sample originates from a study of CD4 T cells in relation to SARS-CoV-2 and coronaviruses (dated by TCRdb to 2020 to 2023). Background for the entire study: In the ViraFEST assay, PBMCs were cultured with antigen for less than 11 days, after which TCR beta CDR3s were sequenced to identify clonal expansions specific to the antigen. An HIV-1 Nef peptide pool or a culture without peptide was used as the negative reference condition. Using patient-derived lymphoblastoid cell lines, the shared crossreactive spike epitopes were mapped to their HLA restriction. At the level of individual TCR clonotypes, the study measured memory CD4+ T cell crossreactivity between SARS-CoV-2 spike protein and common cold coronavirus spike proteins. The Adaptive Biotechnologies TCR-sequencing kit was used for samples from a few pre-COVID donors and for the naive versus memory experiments, whereas the other data were Illumina-based. A different, Illumina-based TCR-beta assay was used to sequence expansion assays from other donors in the study.

CD4+ T cells from unexposed donors were collected before the COVID-19 pandemic (2011-2018). The EasySep CD4+ T cell isolation kit was used to isolate CD4+ T cells once the cultures had run for roughly 9 days. As cell number allowed, CD4+ T cells from unexposed donors were tested for reactivity to SARS-CoV-2 S and N and to four common cold coronavirus spike pools. Each well received over 1.5 million PBMCs, cultured in IMDM supplemented with approximately 5% human AB serum and roughly 10 IU/ml IL-2. Half of the culture medium was replaced with fresh IL-2-containing medium on days 3 and 7. In general, every peptide culture condition was set up in three replicate wells. Leukapheresis product for the unexposed donors was bought commercially. Ficoll-Paque PLUS gradient centrifugation was used to isolate PBMCs from either whole blood or leukapheresis product. PBMCs were either used fresh in the expansion assay or cryopreserved at -140 degrees C. The QIAamp Micro DNA Kit was used to extract genomic DNA from the CD4+ T cells.

The paper as a whole reports these results and caveats: Compared with monoreactive clones, crossreactive clones had significantly weaker SARS-CoV-2-driven expansion, a result consistent with antigenic imprinting. Small numbers of patients and of tested TCRs limited the study. Because no donor provided both pre-pandemic and post-infection samples, tracing the source of pre-existing responses was limited. Memory CD4+ clonotypes crossrecognizing SARS-CoV-2 and at least one common cold coronavirus spike were found in roughly 65% of donors. Since the crossreactivity analysis centred on spike protein, crossreactivity against other viral proteins was not assessed.

Source material: CD4+ T cells from PBMCs, cultured in vitro. This clonotype was sampled from a human donor in good health. The rearranged segments are TRBV7-6 and TRBJ2-2; no D gene can be assigned with confidence. The CDR3 amino acid sequence is: CASSLDFVAGTGELFF. Here is the DNA: TGTGCCAGCAGCTTAGACTTCGTGGCTGGCACCGGGGAGCTGTTTTTT.